The present T cell receptor beta chain was sequenced within a study of T cell responses to AZD1222 COVID-19 vaccine. Study-level findings and limits: The breadth and depth of Spike-specific TCRs increased once two AZD1222 doses had been given. Donors skewed white British and female; clonal diversity was possibly underestimated. At 160-218 and 743-854, vaccine-associated CD4 TCRs were dominant, and they spanned spike.

Sequenced by immunoSEQ multiplex PCR; TCRdb stores in-frame clones only, minus some. The sample includes roughly 51,000 clones, roughly 90% of them seen just once. Only one count was recorded for this clone. Antigen unknown. The sequence came from an adult who received the AZD1222 COVID-19 vaccine. The sample was peripheral blood, taken 28 days after the second AZD1222 dose.

CDR3 in DNA: TGTGCCAGCAGTTGGGCGGGGGGTGAAGCTTTCTTT. It translates to CASSWAGGEAFF. This chain uses TRBV11-3 with TRBJ1-1, with a weak D call TRBD1 (5 bases). CDR1 SGHNT and CDR2 YENEEA come from the germline V gene. The germline V and J ends were trimmed by 6 bases and 7 bases, with 12 bases remaining between them. The CDR3 has 12 amino acids.